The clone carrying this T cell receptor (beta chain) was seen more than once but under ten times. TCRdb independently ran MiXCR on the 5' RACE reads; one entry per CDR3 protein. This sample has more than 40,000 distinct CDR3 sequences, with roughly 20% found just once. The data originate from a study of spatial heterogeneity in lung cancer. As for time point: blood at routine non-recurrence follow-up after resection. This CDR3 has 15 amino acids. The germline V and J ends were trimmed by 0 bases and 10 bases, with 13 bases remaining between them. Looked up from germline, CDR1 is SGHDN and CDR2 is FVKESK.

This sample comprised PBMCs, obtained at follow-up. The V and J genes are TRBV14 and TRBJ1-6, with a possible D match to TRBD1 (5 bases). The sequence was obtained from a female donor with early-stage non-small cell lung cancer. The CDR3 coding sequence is TGTGCCAGCAGCCAAGACCCGGGACTTTTATCACCCCTCCACTTT. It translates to CASSQDPGLLSPLHF.